This T cell receptor (beta chain) was retrieved from a study of CD8+CD57+ T cells in acquired aplastic anemia (dated by TCRdb to 2017 to 2018). Context from the whole study: DNA extracted from sorted CD4+ and CD8+ cells had a mean of roughly 3.4 ug, with a range of about 0.2 to 30 ug. CD8+CD57+ expansion was defined as frequency above the mean frequency observed in healthy subjects. The paper's findings and limits, for the study overall: Patients and healthy controls showed no significant difference in CD8+ Simpson's diversity (P=0.060). Around 30 CD8+ CDR3 sequences were found to be shared between patients and controls, but these sequences appeared to be highly expressed in patients and within the immunodominant clones of the patients.

The patients picked for sequencing were ones in whom flow cytometry had shown an expansion of CD8+CD57+ cells. Every patient had severe acquired aplastic anemia, diagnosed using the International Study of Aplastic Anemia and Agranulocytosis and Camitta criteria. No therapy had been received by the patients at the time of blood sampling. In the study, sorted CD4+ and CD8+ blood T cells from patients with severe aplastic anemia and from healthy subjects underwent deep sequencing of TCR repertoires. Patients were enrolled under clinicaltrials.gov protocols 00001620, 01623167, 00001397, 00071045, 00081523 and 00961064 in the USA. Ficoll-Paque density gradient centrifugation was used to isolate peripheral blood mononuclear cells. Before DNA extraction, CD4+ and CD8+ T cells were sorted by FACS or by magnetic beads. With regard to this clonotype: There is no known antigen for this receptor. One base away there is no much larger clone; base qualities are not given.

Including cysteine and phenylalanine, the CDR3 has 16 amino acids. Of all the DNA, just the CDR3 is kept, 48 bases in frame from base 1. Unmatched junction bases come to 5, with V trimmed by 0 bases and J by 4 bases. For CDR1 and CDR2, the germline V gene lists LGHNA and YNFKEQ. TCR beta VDJ combination and CDR3 sequence profiling used genomic DNA as the template. An Illumina HiSeq 2000 was used for TCR repertoire sequencing. Regarding the original processing steps: Repertoires were assessed using TRBV/TRBJ rearrangement plots, CDR3 size and DJ length profiles, and Simpson's diversity index. The immunodominant clone was defined as the most abundant DNA sequence in deep sequencing data. CDR3 amino acid sequences were checked for sharing across subjects and were also compared against the VDJdb database and published repertoires. TCRdb reprocessing: public reads trimmed at Q25 with fastp, clones called with MiXCR, in-frame beta chains kept. Each CDR3 protein appears once, grouped with its most common genes and DNA. Here the V and J calls rest on TCRdb's processing, not on the authors' analysis. The sample contains some 98,000 distinct CDR3 sequences, about 63% of them found a single time. Around three fifths of the sample is held by the ten biggest clonotypes.

The receptor comes from a human donor with aplastic anemia. The sequenced material came from sorted CD4+, CD8+, or CD8+CD57+ T cells (not recorded which) from PBMCs. The chain employs TRBV4-2 and TRBJ2-1; 8 central bases correspond to TRBD2. The nucleotide sequence is given as TGTGCCAGCAGCCAAGACGGGGGGGCCGGTTACAATGAGCAGTTCTTC. Its amino acids are CASSQDGGAGYNEQFF.